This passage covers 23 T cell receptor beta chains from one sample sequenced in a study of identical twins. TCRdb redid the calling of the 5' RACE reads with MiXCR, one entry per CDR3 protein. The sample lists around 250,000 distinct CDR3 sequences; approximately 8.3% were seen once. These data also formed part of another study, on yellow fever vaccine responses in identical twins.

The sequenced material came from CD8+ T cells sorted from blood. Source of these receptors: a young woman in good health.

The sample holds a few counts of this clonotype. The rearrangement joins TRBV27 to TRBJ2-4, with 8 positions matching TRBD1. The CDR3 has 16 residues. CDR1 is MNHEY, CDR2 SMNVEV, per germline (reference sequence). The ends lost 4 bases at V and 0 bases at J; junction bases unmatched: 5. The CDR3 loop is CASSSTTGVAKNIQYF. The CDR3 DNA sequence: TGTGCCAGCAGTTCCACGACAGGGGTAGCCAAAAACATTCAGTACTTC.

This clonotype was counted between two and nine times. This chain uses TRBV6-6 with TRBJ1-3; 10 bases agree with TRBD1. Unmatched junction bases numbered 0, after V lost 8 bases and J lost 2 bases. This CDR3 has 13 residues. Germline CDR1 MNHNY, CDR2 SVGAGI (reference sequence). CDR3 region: CASDRGPGNTIYF. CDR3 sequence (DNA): TGTGCCAGCGACAGGGGGCCTGGAAACACCATATATTTT.

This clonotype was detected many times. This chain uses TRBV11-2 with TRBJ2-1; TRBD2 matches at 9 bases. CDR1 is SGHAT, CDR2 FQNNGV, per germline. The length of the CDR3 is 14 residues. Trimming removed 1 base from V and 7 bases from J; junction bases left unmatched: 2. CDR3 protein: CASSLGGGGNEQFF. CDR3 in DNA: TGTGCCAGCAGCTTAGGCGGGGGGGGGAATGAGCAGTTCTTC.

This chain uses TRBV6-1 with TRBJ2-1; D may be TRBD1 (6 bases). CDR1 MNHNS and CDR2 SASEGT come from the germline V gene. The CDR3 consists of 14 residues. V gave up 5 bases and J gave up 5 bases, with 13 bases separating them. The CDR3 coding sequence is TGTGCCAGCAGTCCCCGGGACACAAACAATGAGCAGTTCTTC. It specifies CASSPRDTNNEQFF.

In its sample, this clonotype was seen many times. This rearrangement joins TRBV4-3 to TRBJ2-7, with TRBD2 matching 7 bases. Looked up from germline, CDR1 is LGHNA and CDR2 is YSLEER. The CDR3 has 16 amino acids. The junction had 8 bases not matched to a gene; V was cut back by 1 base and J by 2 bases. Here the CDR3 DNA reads TGCGCCAGCAGCCAAGGGGAGGGGACGGGAGCCTACGAGCAGTACTTC. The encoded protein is CASSQGEGTGAYEQYF.

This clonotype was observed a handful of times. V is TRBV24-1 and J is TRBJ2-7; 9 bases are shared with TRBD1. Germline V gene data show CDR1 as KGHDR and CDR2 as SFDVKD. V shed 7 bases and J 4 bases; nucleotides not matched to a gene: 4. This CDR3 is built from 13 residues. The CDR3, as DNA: TGTGCCACCAGACCGGGACAGGGATACGAGCAGTACTTC. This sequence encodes CATRPGQGYEQYF.

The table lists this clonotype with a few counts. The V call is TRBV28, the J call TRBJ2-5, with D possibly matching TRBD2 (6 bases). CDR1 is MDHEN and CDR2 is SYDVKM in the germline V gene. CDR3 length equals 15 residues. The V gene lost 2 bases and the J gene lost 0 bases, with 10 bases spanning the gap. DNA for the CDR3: TGTGCCAGCAGTTTAGGCGGGGCCGACCAAGAGACCCAGTACTTC. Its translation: CASSLGGADQETQYF.

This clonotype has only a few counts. CDR3: CASKKTSGYEQYF. As DNA, the CDR3 is TGTGCCAGCAAAAAGACTTCAGGCTACGAGCAGTACTTC. J is TRBJ2-7 and V is TRBV25-1; D remains ambiguous. V gave up 7 bases and J gave up 3 bases, with 13 bases separating them. Germline V CDR1 and CDR2: MGHDK, SYGVNS. This CDR3 has 13 residues.

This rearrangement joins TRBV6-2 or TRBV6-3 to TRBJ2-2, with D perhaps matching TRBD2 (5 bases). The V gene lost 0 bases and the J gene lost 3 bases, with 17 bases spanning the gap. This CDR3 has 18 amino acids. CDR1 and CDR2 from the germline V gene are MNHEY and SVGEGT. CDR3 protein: CASSYSTRDYMDTGELFF. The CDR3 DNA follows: TGTGCCAGCAGTTACTCGACCCGTGACTACATGGACACCGGGGAGCTGTTTTTT.

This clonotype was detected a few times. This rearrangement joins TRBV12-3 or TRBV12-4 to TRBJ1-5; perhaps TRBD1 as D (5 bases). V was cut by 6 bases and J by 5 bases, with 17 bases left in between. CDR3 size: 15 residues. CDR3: CASSPLGPLDQPQHF. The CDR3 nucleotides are TGTGCCAGCAGCCCCCTGGGGCCCCTGGATCAGCCCCAGCATTTT.

This CDR3 is CASMGREGPYEQYF. CDR3 coding DNA: TGCGCCAGCATGGGAAGGGAGGGCCCTTACGAGCAGTACTTC. J is TRBJ2-7 and V is TRBV10-2; TRBD2 matches at 7 bases. Germline V gene lookup returns CDR1 WSHSY and CDR2 SAAADI. The junction had 10 bases not matched to a gene; V was cut back by 7 bases and J by 4 bases. CDR3 length equals 14 residues.

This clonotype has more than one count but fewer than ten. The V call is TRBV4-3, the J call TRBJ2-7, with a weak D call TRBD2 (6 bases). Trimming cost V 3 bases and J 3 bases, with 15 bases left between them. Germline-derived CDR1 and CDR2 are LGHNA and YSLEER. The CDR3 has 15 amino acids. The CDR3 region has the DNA TGCGCCAGCAGCCAGGCCCTGGTAGCGGACTACGAGCAGTACTTC. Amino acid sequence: CASSQALVADYEQYF.

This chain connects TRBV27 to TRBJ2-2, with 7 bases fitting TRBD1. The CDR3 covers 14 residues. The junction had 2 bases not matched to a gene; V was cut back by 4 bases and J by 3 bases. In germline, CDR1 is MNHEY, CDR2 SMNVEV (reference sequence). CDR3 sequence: CASSWQGDTGELFF. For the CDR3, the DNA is TGTGCCAGCAGTTGGCAGGGGGACACCGGGGAGCTGTTTTTT.

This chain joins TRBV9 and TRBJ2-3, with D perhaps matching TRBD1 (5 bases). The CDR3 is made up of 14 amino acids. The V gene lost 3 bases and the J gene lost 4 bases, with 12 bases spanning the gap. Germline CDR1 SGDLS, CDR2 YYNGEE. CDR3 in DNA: TGTGCCAGCAGCGCCGACCGCAGGGCAGATACGCAGTATTTT. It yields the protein CASSADRRADTQYF.

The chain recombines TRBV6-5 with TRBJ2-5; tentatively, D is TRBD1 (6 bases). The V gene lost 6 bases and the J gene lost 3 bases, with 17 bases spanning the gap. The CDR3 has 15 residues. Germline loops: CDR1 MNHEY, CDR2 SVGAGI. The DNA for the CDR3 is TGTGCCAGCAGCCTTACTACAGGGTATAAAGAGACCCAGTACTTC. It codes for CASSLTTGYKETQYF.

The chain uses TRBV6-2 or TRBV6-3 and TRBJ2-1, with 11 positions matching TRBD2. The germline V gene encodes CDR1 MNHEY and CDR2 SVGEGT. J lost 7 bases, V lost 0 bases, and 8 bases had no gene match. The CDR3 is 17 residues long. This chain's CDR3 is CASSYSTLAGGGNEQFF. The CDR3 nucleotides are TGTGCCAGCAGTTACTCGACTCTAGCGGGGGGCGGGAATGAGCAGTTCTTC.

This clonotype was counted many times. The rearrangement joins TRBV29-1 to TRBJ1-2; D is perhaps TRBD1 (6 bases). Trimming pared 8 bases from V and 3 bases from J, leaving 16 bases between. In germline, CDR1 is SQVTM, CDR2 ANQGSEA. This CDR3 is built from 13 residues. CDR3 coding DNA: TGCAGCTCAGAAGGGGGACACGACTATGGCTACACCTTC. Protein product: CSSEGGHDYGYTF.

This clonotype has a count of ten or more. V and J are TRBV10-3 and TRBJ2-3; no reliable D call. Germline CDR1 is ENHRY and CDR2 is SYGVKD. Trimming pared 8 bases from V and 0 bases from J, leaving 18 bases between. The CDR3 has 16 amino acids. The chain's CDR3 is CAIQAFENTSTDTQYF. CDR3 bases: TGTGCCATCCAGGCCTTCGAAAACACTAGCACAGATACGCAGTATTTT.

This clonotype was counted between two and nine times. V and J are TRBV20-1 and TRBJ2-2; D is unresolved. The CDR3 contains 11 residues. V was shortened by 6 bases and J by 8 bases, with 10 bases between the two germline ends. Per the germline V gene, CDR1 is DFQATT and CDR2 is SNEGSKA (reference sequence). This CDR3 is CSAFQGGELFF. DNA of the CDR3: TGCAGTGCGTTTCAAGGGGGGGAGCTGTTTTTT.

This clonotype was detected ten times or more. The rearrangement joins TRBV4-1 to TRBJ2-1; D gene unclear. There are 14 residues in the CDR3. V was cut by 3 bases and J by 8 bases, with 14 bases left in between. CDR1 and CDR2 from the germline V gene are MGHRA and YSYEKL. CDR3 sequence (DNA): TGCGCCAGCAGCCACCAGCCGCGTGGGGATGAGCAGTTCTTC. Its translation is CASSHQPRGDEQFF.

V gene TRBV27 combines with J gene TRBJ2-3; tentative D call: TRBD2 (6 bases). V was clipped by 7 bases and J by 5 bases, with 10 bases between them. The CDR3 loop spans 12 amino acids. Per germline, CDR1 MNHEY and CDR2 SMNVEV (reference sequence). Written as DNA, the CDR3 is TGTGCCAGCATGGGGGAGGTAGATACGCAGTATTTT. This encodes CASMGEVDTQYF.

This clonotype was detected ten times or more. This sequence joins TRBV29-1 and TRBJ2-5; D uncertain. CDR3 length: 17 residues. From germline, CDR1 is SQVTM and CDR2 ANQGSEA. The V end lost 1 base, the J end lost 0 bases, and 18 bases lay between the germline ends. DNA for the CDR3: TGCAGCGTTGAAGTCGGGCTCGACGTTGGGTACCAAGAGACCCAGTACTTC. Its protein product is CSVEVGLDVGYQETQYF.

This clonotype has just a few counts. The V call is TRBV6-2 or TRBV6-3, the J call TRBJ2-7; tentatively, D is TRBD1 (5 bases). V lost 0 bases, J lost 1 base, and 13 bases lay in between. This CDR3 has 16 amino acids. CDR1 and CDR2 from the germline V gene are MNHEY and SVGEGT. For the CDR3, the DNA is TGTGCCAGCAGTTACTCCGAGACAGAAAGTTCCTACGAGCAGTACTTC. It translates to CASSYSETESSYEQYF.